This TCR beta chain was observed in a study of T cell repertoires in cytomegalovirus infection. At the level of the study: The study used recently identified HLA-C-restricted and well-studied HLA-B-restricted CMV epitopes. Public TCR beta signature analysis indicated the presence of both CMV infection and matching HLA type.

There are 13 residues in the CDR3. With 10 bases removed from V and 0 bases from J, the gap between germline ends came to 9 bases. Looked up from germline, CDR1 is SEHNR and CDR2 is FQNEAQ (reference sequence). Each CDR3 protein gets one entry after TCRdb re-called the reads with MiXCR. The sample has about 830,000 distinct CDR3 sequences; roughly 33% are singletons. This clonotype has only a few counts. Its antigen is still unknown. Study-wide findings and caveats: Summed frequency of shared TCR beta families picked out CMV carriers who also had the relevant HLA. The ex vivo response was dominated by HLA-C-restricted CMV-specific TCR beta clonotypes.

The genes are TRBV7-9 and TRBJ2-2; D perhaps matches TRBD2 (5 bases). The material sequenced was cultured CD8+ T cells from PBMCs, taken from culture after CMV antigen stimulation. This receptor was identified in a human donor in good health (CMV status not recorded). Some clones in this sample may be carry-over from other donors' samples. In nucleotides, the CDR3 is TGTGCCACCGGGGTATCGAACACCGGGGAGCTGTTTTTT. Amino acids: CATGVSNTGELFF.